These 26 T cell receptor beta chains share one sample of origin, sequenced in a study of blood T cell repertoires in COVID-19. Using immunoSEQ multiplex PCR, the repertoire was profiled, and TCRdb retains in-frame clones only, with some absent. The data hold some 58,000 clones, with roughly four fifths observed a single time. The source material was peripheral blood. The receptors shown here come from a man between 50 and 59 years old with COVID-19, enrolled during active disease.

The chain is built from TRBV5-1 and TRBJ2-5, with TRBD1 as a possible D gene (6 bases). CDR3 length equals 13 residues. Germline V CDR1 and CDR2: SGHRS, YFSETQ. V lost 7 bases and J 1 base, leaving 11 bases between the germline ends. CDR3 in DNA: TGCGCCAGCGGCTCCAGGGGCCAAGAGACCCAGTACTTC. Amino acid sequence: CASGSRGQETQYF.

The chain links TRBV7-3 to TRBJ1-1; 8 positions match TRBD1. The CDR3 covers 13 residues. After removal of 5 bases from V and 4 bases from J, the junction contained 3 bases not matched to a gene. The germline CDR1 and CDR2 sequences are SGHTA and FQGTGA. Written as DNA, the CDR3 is TGTGCCAGCAGCGGACAGGGCCCCACTGAAGCTTTCTTT. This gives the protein CASSGQGPTEAFF.

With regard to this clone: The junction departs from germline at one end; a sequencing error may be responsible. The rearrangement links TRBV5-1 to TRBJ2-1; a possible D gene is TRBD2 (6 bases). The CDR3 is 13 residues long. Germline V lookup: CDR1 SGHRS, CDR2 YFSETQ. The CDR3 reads CASSAAGRNAQFF. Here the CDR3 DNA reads TGCGCCAGCAGCGCCGCGGGGCGAAATGCGCAGTTCTTC.

The CDR3 sequence: CASSARRGGGNTEAFF. As DNA, the CDR3 is TGTGCCAGCAGCGCCCGGAGGGGAGGCGGGAACACTGAAGCTTTCTTT. The chain couples TRBV5-4 to TRBJ1-1; TRBD1 might be the D (5 bases). This CDR3 region has 16 residues. Trimming left V 4 bases short and J 1 base short, with 17 bases between. In germline, CDR1 is SGHNT, CDR2 YYREEE (reference sequence). Full variable domain (remainder filled in from reference TRBV5-4 and TRBJ1-1): ETGVTQSPTHLIKTRGQQVTLRCSSQSGHNTVSWYQQALGQGPQFIFQYYREEENGRGNFPPRFSGLQFPNYSSELNVNALELDDSALYLCASSARRGGGNTEAFFGQGTRLTVV.

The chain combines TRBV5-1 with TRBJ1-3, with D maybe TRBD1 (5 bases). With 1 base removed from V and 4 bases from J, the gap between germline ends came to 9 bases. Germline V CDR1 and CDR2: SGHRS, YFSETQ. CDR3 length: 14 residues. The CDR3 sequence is CASSLQGSGNTIYF. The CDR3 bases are TGCGCCAGCAGCTTGCAGGGCTCCGGAAACACCATATATTTT.

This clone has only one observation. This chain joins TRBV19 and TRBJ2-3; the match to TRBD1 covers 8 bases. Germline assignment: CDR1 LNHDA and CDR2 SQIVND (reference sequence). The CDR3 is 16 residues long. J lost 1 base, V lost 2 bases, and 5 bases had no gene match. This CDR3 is CASSIFPGQGTDTQYF. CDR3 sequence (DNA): TGTGCCAGTAGTATATTCCCGGGACAGGGCACAGATACGCAGTATTTT.

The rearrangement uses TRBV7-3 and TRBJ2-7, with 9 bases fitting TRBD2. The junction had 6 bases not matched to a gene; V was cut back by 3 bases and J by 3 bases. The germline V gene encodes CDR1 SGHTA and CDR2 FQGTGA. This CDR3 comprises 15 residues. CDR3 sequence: CASSFKAGGFYEQYF. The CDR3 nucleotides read TGTGCCAGCAGCTTTAAGGCGGGAGGGTTCTACGAGCAGTACTTC.

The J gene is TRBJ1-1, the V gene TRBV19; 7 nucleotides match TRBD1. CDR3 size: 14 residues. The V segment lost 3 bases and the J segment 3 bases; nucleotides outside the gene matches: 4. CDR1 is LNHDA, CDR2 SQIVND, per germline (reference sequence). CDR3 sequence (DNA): TGTGCCAGTAGTATTCGCAGGGGGGACACTGAAGCTTTCTTT. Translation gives CASSIRRGDTEAFF.

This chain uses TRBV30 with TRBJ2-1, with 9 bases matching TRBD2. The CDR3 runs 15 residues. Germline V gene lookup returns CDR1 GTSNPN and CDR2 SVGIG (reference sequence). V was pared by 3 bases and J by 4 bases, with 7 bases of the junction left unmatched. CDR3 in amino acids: CAWSVLAGIYNEQFF. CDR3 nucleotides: TGTGCCTGGAGCGTTCTAGCGGGAATTTACAATGAGCAGTTCTTC.

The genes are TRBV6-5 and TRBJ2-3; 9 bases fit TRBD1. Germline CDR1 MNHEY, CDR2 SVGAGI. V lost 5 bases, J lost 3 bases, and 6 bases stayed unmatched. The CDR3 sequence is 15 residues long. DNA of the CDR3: TGTGCCAGCAGTCCCCGGGACAGGGTGACAGATACGCAGTATTTT. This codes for CASSPRDRVTDTQYF.

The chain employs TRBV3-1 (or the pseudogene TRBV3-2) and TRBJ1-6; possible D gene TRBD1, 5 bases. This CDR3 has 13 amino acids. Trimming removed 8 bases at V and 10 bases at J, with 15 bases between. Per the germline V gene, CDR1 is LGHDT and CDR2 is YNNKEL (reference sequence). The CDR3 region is CASGGDGGSPLHF. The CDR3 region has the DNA TGTGCCAGCGGCGGGGACGGCGGGTCACCCCTCCACTTT.

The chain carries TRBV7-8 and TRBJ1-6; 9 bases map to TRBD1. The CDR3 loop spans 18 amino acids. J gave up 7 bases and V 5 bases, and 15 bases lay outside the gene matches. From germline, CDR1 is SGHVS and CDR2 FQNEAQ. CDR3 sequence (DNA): TGTGCCAGCAGCCTATCTAATCCGGGACAGGGAACCAATTCACCCCTCCACTTT. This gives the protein CASSLSNPGQGTNSPLHF.

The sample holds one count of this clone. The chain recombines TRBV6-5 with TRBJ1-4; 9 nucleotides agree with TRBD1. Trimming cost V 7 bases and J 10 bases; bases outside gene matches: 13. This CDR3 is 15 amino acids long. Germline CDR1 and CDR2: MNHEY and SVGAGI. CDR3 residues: CASTMEGTGIVKLFF. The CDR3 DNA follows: TGTGCCAGCACCATGGAGGGGACAGGGATCGTAAAACTGTTTTTT.

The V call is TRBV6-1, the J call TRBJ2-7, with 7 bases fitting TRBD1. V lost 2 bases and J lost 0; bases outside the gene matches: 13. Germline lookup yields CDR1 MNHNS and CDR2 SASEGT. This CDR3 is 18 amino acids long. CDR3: CASSELALGRGSSYEQYF. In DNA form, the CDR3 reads TGTGCCAGCAGTGAATTAGCCCTTGGCAGGGGGAGCTCCTACGAGCAGTACTTC.

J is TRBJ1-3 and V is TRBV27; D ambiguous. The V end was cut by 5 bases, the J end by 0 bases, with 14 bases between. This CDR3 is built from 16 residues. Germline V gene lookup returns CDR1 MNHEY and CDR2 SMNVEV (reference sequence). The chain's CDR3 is CASSIRGGGSGNTIYF. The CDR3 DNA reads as TGTGCCAGCAGTATAAGAGGCGGAGGCTCTGGAAACACCATATATTTT.

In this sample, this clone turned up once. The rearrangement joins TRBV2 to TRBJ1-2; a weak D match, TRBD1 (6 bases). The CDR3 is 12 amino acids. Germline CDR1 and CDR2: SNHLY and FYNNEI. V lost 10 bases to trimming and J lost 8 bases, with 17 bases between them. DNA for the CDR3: TGTGCCACCGAAACAGGGTTTGGGGGCTACACCTTC. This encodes CATETGFGGYTF.

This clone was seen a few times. CDR3 nucleotide sequence: TGTGCCAGCAGTGACACAGGGAGAACCGACTCGCGGGAGCAGTACTTC. It translates to CASSDTGRTDSREQYF. V is TRBV25-1 and J is TRBJ2-7; tentative D call: TRBD1 (6 bases). V dropped 3 bases and J dropped 7 bases, with 22 bases sitting between them. Looked up from germline, CDR1 is MGHDK and CDR2 is SYGVNS. The CDR3 totals 16 residues.

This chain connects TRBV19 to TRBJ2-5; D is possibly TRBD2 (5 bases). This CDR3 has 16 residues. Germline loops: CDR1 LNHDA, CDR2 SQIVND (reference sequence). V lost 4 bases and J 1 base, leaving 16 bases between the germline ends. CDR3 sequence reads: CASSKFKDYLQETQYF. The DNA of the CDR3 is TGTGCCAGTAGTAAATTTAAAGACTACCTCCAAGAGACCCAGTACTTC. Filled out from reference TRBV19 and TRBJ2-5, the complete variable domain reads DGGITQSPKYLFRKEGQNVTLSCEQNLNHDAMYWYRQDPGQGLRLIYYSQIVNDFQKGDIAEGYSVSREKKESFPLTVTSAQKNPTAFYLCASSKFKDYLQETQYFGPGTRLLVL.

CDR3 amino acids: CASSLVTGVSNEQFF. The CDR3 nucleotides are TGCGCCAGCAGCTTGGTAACAGGGGTAAGCAATGAGCAGTTCTTC. J is TRBJ2-1 and V is TRBV5-1; 7 bases are a match to TRBD1. V lost 0 bases, J lost 6 bases, and 6 bases stayed unmatched. This CDR3 has 15 residues. CDR1 is SGHRS and CDR2 is YFSETQ in the germline V gene.

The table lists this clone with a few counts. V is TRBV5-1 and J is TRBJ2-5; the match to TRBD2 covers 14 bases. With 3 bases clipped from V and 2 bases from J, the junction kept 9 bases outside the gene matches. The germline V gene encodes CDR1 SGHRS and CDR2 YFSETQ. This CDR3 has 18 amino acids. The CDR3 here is CASSSGLAGGLGQETQYF. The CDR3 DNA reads TGCGCCAGCAGCTCCGGACTAGCGGGAGGCCTGGGGCAAGAGACCCAGTACTTC.

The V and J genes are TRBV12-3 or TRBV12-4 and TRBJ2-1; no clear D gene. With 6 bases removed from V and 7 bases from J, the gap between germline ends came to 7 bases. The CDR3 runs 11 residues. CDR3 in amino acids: CASSLGNEQFF. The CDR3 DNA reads TGTGCCAGCAGCCTCGGGAATGAGCAGTTCTTC.

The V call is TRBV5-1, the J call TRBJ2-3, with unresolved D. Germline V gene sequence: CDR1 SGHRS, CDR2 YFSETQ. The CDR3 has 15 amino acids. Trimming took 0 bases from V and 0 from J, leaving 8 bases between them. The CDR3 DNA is TGCGCCAGCAGCTTGGTGCGTACTAGCACAGATACGCAGTATTTT. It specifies CASSLVRTSTDTQYF.

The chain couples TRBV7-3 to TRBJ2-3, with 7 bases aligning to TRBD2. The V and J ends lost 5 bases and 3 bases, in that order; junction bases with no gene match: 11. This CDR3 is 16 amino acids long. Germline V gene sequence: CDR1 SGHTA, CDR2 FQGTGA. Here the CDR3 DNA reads TGTGCCAGCAGCCCATCGGTGGGAGGGTGGACAGATACGCAGTATTTT. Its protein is CASSPSVGGWTDTQYF.

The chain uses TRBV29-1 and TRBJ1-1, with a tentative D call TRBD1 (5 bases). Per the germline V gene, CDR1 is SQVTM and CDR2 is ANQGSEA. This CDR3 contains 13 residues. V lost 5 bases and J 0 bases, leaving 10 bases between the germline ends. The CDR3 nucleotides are TGCAGCGTTCTGGACAACTTGAACACTGAAGCTTTCTTT. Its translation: CSVLDNLNTEAFF.

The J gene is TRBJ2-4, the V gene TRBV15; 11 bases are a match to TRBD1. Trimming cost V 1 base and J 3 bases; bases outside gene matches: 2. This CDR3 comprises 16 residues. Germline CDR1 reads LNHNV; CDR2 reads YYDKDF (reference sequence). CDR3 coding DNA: TGTGCCACCAGCAGAGGGGACAGGGGGGTCAAAAACATTCAGTACTTC. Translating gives CATSRGDRGVKNIQYF.

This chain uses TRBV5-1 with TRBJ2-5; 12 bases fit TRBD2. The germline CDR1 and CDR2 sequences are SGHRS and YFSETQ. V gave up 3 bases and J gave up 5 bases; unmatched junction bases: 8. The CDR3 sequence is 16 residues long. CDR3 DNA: TGCGCCAGCAGCTCTGGACTAGCGGGATACGGGGAGACCCAGTACTTC. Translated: CASSSGLAGYGETQYF.